This T cell receptor beta chain is from a study of shared clonotypes between healthy human individuals. Study-level information: Donors, aged 18 to 49, were a couple of women and three men.

In the case of this clone: Its antigen is currently unknown.

Study results and caveats: Estimated clonotype richness was generally higher in naive than memory subsets. Sharing across four donors was highest in naive CD4 (roughly 5%) and lowest in memory CD8 (roughly 0.4%).

Terminally differentiated effector memory CD45RA+ cells were excluded from the naive CD8 cells, which were CD45RO-negative and positively selected for CCR7. The ends were cut back, 5 bases at V and 10 bases at J, with 15 bases in the middle. The CDR3 length is 14 residues. The germline gives CDR1 MNHEY, CDR2 SMNVEV (reference sequence). Original processing methods: Filtering differed for immunoSEQ, which gave only junction sequences without quality scores. Data came from immunoSEQ multiplex PCR; TCRdb stores just in-frame clones and leaves some out. That table supplies the V and J calls and clone size; D and trimming were determined from the DNA. The sample consists of around 2.1 million clones, 90% to 95% of them appearing once.

This receptor was identified in a man between 18 and 29 years old in good health. Some clones in this sample may be carry-over from other donors' samples. The chain is built from TRBV27 and TRBJ1-6; D is unresolved. Sequencing was carried out using naive CD8+ T cells from PBMCs. The DNA for the CDR3 is TGTGCCAGCAGTCCCCTAAACCGAGACTCACCCCTCCACTTT. Translating gives CASSPLNRDSPLHF.